A selection of T cell receptor beta chains follows, all from one sample in a study of blood T cell repertoires in COVID-19. Using immunoSEQ multiplex PCR, the repertoire was profiled, and TCRdb retains in-frame clones only, with some absent. The sample lists more than 80,000 clones, 90% occurring once. What was sequenced was peripheral blood. All receptors derive from a man between 18 and 35 years old with COVID-19, enrolled during active disease. Both conserved end residues are part of each CDR3. D genes are given only for firm matches. Only some rows state a clone size, as once, few, many or a class for expanded clones.

TRBJ1-2	-	TRBV29-1	once	TGCAGCGTTGCGCAGGACTATGGCTACACCTTC	CSVAQDYGYTF
TRBJ1-5	-	TRBV6-2/TRBV6-3	-	TGTGCCAGCAGTGCCGGGAGGGTAGGGAATCAGCCCCAGCATTTT	CASSAGRVGNQPQHF
TRBJ2-5	TRBD2	TRBV3-1/TRBV3-2	-	TGTGCCAGCAGCCGGACTAGCGGCCAAGAGACCCAGTACTTC	CASSRTSGQETQYF
TRBJ1-2	-	TRBV30	-	TGTGCCTGGGGTGACATGGGGCGATCTAACTATGGCTACACCTTC	CAWGDMGRSNYGYTF
TRBJ2-6	TRBD1	TRBV7-9	-	TGTGCCAGCAGCCCACCGGGACAGGGGGCAGTCCTGACTTTC	CASSPPGQGAVLTF
TRBJ2-7	TRBD2	TRBV2	-	TGTGCCAGCAGTGAAGGACCGGGAGGGCCCTACGAGCAGTACTTC	CASSEGPGGPYEQYF
TRBJ2-7	-	TRBV10-1	-	TGCGCCAGCAGTTTACCCAGAACCTACGAGCAGTACTTC	CASSLPRTYEQYF
TRBJ1-3	-	TRBV7-2	-	TGTGCCAGCAGTACAGGGTATGGAGCGCGTGGAAACACCATATATTTT	CASSTGYGARGNTIYF
TRBJ2-5	TRBD2	TRBV4-3	-	TGCGCCAGCAGCAAGGGGCGGACTAGCGGGAGTTTGGAGACCCAGTACTTC	CASSKGRTSGSLETQYF
TRBJ1-1	-	TRBV6-2/TRBV6-3	-	TGTGCCAGCAGTTACTCCGGGAGGTACACTGAAGCTTTCTTT	CASSYSGRYTEAFF
TRBJ2-2	-	TRBV29-1	-	TGCAGCGTTGGAGGGGGTAAGAACACCGGGGAGCTGTTTTTT	CSVGGGKNTGELFF
TRBJ1-1	-	TRBV6-5	-	TGTGCCAGCAGTTGGGGCAGGATAACTGAAGCTTTCTTT	CASSWGRITEAFF
TRBJ1-1	TRBD1	TRBV12-3/TRBV12-4	many	TGTGCCAGCAGTTTCGGAGGGGGCAGAGCTTTCTTT	CASSFGGGRAFF
TRBJ2-2	-	TRBV10-3	-	TGTGCCATCATCCCCTGGCCGGGGTCGAGCGGGGAGCTGTTTTTT	CAIIPWPGSSGELFF
TRBJ2-1	-	TRBV7-2	few	TGTGCCAGCAGCTTAGCGGGGGGAGGACACACGAACTACAATGAGCAGTTCTTC	CASSLAGGGHTNYNEQFF
TRBJ1-1	TRBD1	TRBV7-2	-	TGTGCCAGCAGCTCCGCTTTACAGGGGACCACTGAAGCTTTCTTT	CASSSALQGTTEAFF
TRBJ1-3	-	TRBV28	-	TGTGTCAGCAGTCCCGCCAGCTCTGGAAACACCATATATTTT	CVSSPASSGNTIYF
TRBJ1-2	-	TRBV28	-	TGTGCCAGCAGATTGCCGGGGGGGTATGGCTACACCTTC	CASRLPGGYGYTF
TRBJ2-7	TRBD2	TRBV7-3	few	TGTGCCAGCAGCTTGGCTAGCGGTGAGCCCTACGAGCAGTACTTC	CASSLASGEPYEQYF
TRBJ1-2	TRBD1	TRBV7-8	few	TGTGCCAGCAGCTCCCTCGGGACAGGGGTACCCTATGGCTACACCTTC	CASSSLGTGVPYGYTF
TRBJ1-5	TRBD1	TRBV6-2/TRBV6-3	few	TGTGCCAGCAGTAAACCGTACAGGGGTACTCAGCCCCAGCATTTT	CASSKPYRGTQPQHF
TRBJ2-7	-	TRBV7-9	once	TGTGCCAGCAGCCAGGGGCTCGCGTCCTACGAGCAGTACTTC	CASSQGLASYEQYF
TRBJ1-5	-	TRBV19	-	TGTGCCAGTACCGGTGGACTCATTAGCAATCAGCCCCAGCATTTT	CASTGGLISNQPQHF
TRBJ2-1	-	TRBV4-3	-	TGCGCCAGCAGCCCCGCGGTGGTTTCGGGGAATGAGCAGTTCTTC	CASSPAVVSGNEQFF
TRBJ1-2	TRBD1	TRBV15	-	TGTGCCACCAGCGGACACAGGGGGCTGAACTATGGCTACACCTTC	CATSGHRGLNYGYTF
TRBJ1-2	-	TRBV7-8	-	TGTGCCAGCAGCTCGACGAGGACAGTGCGTTATGGCTACACCTTC	CASSSTRTVRYGYTF
TRBJ2-1	-	TRBV5-4	-	TGTGCCAGCAGCTGGGGGACACCCAATGAGCAGTTCTTC	CASSWGTPNEQFF
TRBJ1-5	TRBD1	TRBV5-1	-	TGCGCCAGCAGCCTGACAGGGGGCATCAATCAGCCCCAGCATTTT	CASSLTGGINQPQHF
TRBJ2-3	TRBD2	TRBV19	-	TGTGCCAGTAGTATCCTGACTAGCGGGATTAGCACAGATACGCAGTATTTT	CASSILTSGISTDTQYF
TRBJ2-2	-	TRBV9	-	TGTGCCAGCAGCCCCGGCAGGGTTGGAACCGGGGAGCTGTTTTTT	CASSPGRVGTGELFF
TRBJ1-1	-	TRBV11-3	-	TGTGCCAGCAGCTTAGCCGGTAAGAACACTGAAGCTTTCTTT	CASSLAGKNTEAFF
TRBJ1-6	TRBD1	TRBV28	-	TGTGCCAGCAGTTTAGGACAGGATAATTCACCCCTCCACTTT	CASSLGQDNSPLHF
TRBJ2-3	-	TRBV11-3	-	TGTGCCAGCAGCCTAGGCAGGGGCACAGATACGCAGTATTTT	CASSLGRGTDTQYF
TRBJ2-7	TRBD2	TRBV9	few	TGTGCCAGCAGTCCTAGTCTAGCGGACTCCTACGAGCAGTACTTC	CASSPSLADSYEQYF
TRBJ1-5	-	TRBV6-2/TRBV6-3	-	TGTGCCAGCAGCGGCCAAGGAAGGGGAGGAGGTCAGCCCCAGCATTTT	CASSGQGRGGGQPQHF
TRBJ2-2	-	TRBV3-1/TRBV3-2	-	TGTGCCAGCAGCCGAGGGGGAGACAACACCGGGGAGCTGTTTTTT	CASSRGGDNTGELFF
TRBJ2-2	TRBD1	TRBV6-5	-	TGTGCCCACAGCAGGGGGCCCGGGAACACCGGGGAGCTGTTTTTT	CAHSRGPGNTGELFF
TRBJ1-2	-	TRBV29-1	-	TGCAGCGTTGACAGGTTAGCTAACTATGGCTACACCTTC	CSVDRLANYGYTF